One and the same sample provided the 27 T cell receptor beta chains below, sequenced in a study of beta chain features in type 1 diabetes. Study-level results: People with Type 1 diabetes carried modestly yet significantly shorter TCRB CDR3s in all four CD4+ subsets.

Every isolated RNA sample was fully reverse transcribed, so sequencing captured expressed TCRB transcripts. Assay used: immunoSEQ multiplex PCR; TCRdb lists only in-frame clones, some missing. The sample yields approximately 360,000 clones, around 12% seen once. These receptors have no known antigen. Sequencing used naive CD4+ T cells from blood. The receptors shown here come from a woman under 30 with type 1 diabetes.

The chain has TRBV2 and TRBJ1-2; weak D call: TRBD1 (6 bases). The length of the CDR3 is 12 residues. From germline, CDR1 is SNHLY and CDR2 FYNNEI. The V and J ends lost 8 bases and 6 bases respectively, with 13 bases between them. This CDR3 reads CASYRDVDGYTF. As DNA, the CDR3 is TGTGCCAGCTACAGGGACGTTGATGGCTACACCTTC.

The chain joins TRBV7-9 to TRBJ2-7; maybe TRBD2 (5 bases). Deletions cut 1 base from V and 1 base from J, with 8 bases between. The CDR3 is 14 residues long. CDR1 and CDR2 from the germline V gene are SEHNR and FQNEAQ (reference sequence). Here the CDR3 DNA reads TGTGCCAGCAGCTTAGGGGAGCGATCCTACGAGCAGTACTTC. Residues: CASSLGERSYEQYF.

There are a few counts of this clone. The chain links TRBV12-5 to TRBJ2-6; 7 bases agree with TRBD1. Germline CDR1 and CDR2: LGHNT and FRNRAP. V dropped 6 bases and J dropped 2; count of bases not matched to a gene: 7. The CDR3 covers 16 residues. Here the CDR3 reads CASGRTGTAGANVLTF. CDR3 nucleotide sequence: TGTGCTAGTGGACGAACCGGGACAGCTGGGGCCAACGTCCTGACTTTC. Full variable domain (missing parts from reference TRBV12-5 and TRBJ2-6): DARVTQTPRHKVTEMGQEVTMRCQPILGHNTVFWYRQTMMQGLELLAYFRNRAPLDDSGMPKDRFSAEMPDATLATLKIQPSEPRDSAVYFCASGRTGTAGANVLTFGAGSRLTVL.

In its sample, this clone was seen a few times. The DNA for the CDR3 is TGTGCCAGCAGCTGGACAGTCTACGAGCAGTACTTC. Amino acid sequence: CASSWTVYEQYF. The chain couples TRBV7-2 to TRBJ2-7, with D tentatively TRBD1 (6 bases). Trimming stripped 4 bases from V and 3 bases from J, with 7 bases between. Germline CDR1 and CDR2: SGHTA and FQGNSA. The CDR3 covers 12 residues.

V usage is TRBV5-1 and J usage is TRBJ2-1; 8 bases are shared with TRBD2. Germline CDR1 is SGHRS and CDR2 is YFSETQ. The V and J ends lost 4 bases and 3 bases, in that order; junction bases with no gene match: 6. The CDR3 has 15 amino acids. The CDR3 DNA sequence: TGCGCCAGCAGCCCCCGGACTAGCAACTACAATGAGCAGTTCTTC. It encodes CASSPRTSNYNEQFF.

The chain has TRBV30 and TRBJ2-5; TRBD2 matches at 9 bases. Germline values: CDR1 GTSNPN, CDR2 SVGIG (reference sequence). The CDR3 contains 16 residues. V lost 1 base to trimming and J lost 5 bases; unmatched junction nucleotides: 11. The chain's CDR3 is CAWSADSGLAVETQYF. The CDR3 nucleotides are TGTGCCTGGAGTGCCGACTCGGGACTAGCCGTCGAGACCCAGTACTTC. Full variable domain (rest looked up from reference TRBV30 and TRBJ2-5): SQTIHQWPATLVQPVGSPLSLECTVEGTSNPNLYWYRQAAGRGLQLLFYSVGIGQISSEVPQNLSASRPQDRQFILSSKKLLLSDSGFYLCAWSADSGLAVETQYFGPGTRLLVL.

In its sample, this clone was seen a few times. The V call is TRBV11-3, the J call TRBJ2-5, with D unresolved. V shed 2 bases and J shed 7 bases, with 5 bases lying between them. The germline V gene has CDR1 SGHNT and CDR2 YENEEA. This CDR3 has 11 residues. CDR3 loop: CASSLFGTQYF. The CDR3 DNA follows: TGTGCCAGCAGCTTATTCGGGACCCAGTACTTC.

This chain links TRBV5-1 with TRBJ2-1; 10 bases are a match to TRBD2. Trimming removed 4 bases from V and 2 bases from J; junction bases left unmatched: 3. Germline assignment: CDR1 SGHRS and CDR2 YFSETQ. The CDR3 runs 15 residues. CDR3 in DNA: TGCGCCAGCAGCAACCTAGCGGGGGCCTACAATGAGCAGTTCTTC. Amino acid sequence: CASSNLAGAYNEQFF.

This clone was recorded a few times. The CDR3 loop is CASSMDKRQPQHF. In DNA, the CDR3 is TGTGCCAGTAGTATGGACAAGCGTCAGCCCCAGCATTTT. The chain uses TRBV19 and TRBJ1-5; D is possibly TRBD1 (5 bases). From germline, CDR1 is LNHDA and CDR2 SQIVND (reference sequence). This CDR3 spans 13 amino acids. Trimming cost V 3 bases and J 6 bases, with 9 bases left between them.

This clone was seen more than once but under ten times. The V call is TRBV2, the J call TRBJ2-1; TRBD1 might be the D (6 bases). CDR3 length equals 14 residues. Per the germline V gene, CDR1 is SNHLY and CDR2 is FYNNEI. V was pared by 4 bases and J by 9 bases, with 16 bases between. The CDR3 region is CASSVQGGIGEQFF. The CDR3 region has the DNA TGTGCCAGCAGTGTACAGGGTGGGATCGGTGAGCAGTTCTTC.

This clone was seen more than once but under ten times. V usage is TRBV5-1 and J usage is TRBJ2-3; tentative D call: TRBD2 (6 bases). There are 14 residues in the CDR3. The V gene lost 1 base and the J gene lost 2 bases, with 8 bases spanning the gap. In germline, CDR1 is SGHRS, CDR2 YFSETQ. CDR3 sequence: CASSLRGLTDTQYF. The CDR3 coding sequence is TGCGCCAGCAGCTTGCGGGGACTCACAGATACGCAGTATTTT.

The V call is TRBV12-5, the J call TRBJ2-6, with D perhaps matching TRBD2 (5 bases). The germline V gene has CDR1 LGHNT and CDR2 FRNRAP. The CDR3 is 16 amino acids. The V end lost 3 bases, the J end lost 4 bases, and 13 bases lay between the germline ends. The CDR3 DNA reads as TGTGCTAGTGGTTTCGGACTCCAATCAGGGGCCAACGTCCTGACTTTC. Its translation is CASGFGLQSGANVLTF.

V and J are TRBV13 and TRBJ2-1, with 11 bases lining up with TRBD2. Germline CDR1 PRHDT, CDR2 FYEKMQ (reference sequence). Trimming took 5 bases from V and 6 from J; bases not matched to a gene: 12. CDR3 length: 17 amino acids. This CDR3 is CASSRAALAGGLNEQFF. Written as DNA, the CDR3 is TGTGCCAGCAGCCGAGCTGCCCTAGCGGGAGGCCTCAATGAGCAGTTCTTC.

This clone was seen only a few times. The chain links TRBV7-2 to TRBJ2-2; 13 bases align to TRBD2. After removal of 5 bases from V and 7 bases from J, the junction contained 7 bases not matched to a gene. The CDR3 has 16 amino acids. CDR1 is SGHTA, CDR2 FQGNSA, per germline. The CDR3 is CASSSGLAGAGGELFF. The CDR3 bases are TGTGCCAGCAGCAGCGGACTAGCGGGGGCGGGCGGGGAGCTGTTTTTT.

The gene calls are TRBV7-6 and TRBJ2-1; 9 bases fit TRBD1. From germline, CDR1 is SGHVS and CDR2 FNYEAQ. Trimming took 2 bases from V and 4 from J; bases not matched to a gene: 6. This CDR3 contains 16 residues. The CDR3 nucleotides are TGTGCCAGCAGCTTAAAGATTGGGACAGGGTACAATGAGCAGTTCTTC. It encodes CASSLKIGTGYNEQFF.

The chain combines TRBV4-2 with TRBJ2-7; 7 positions agree with TRBD1. The CDR3 contains 17 residues. With V trimmed by 1 base and J by 4 bases, 13 bases remained unmatched. Germline-derived CDR1 and CDR2 are LGHNA and YNFKEQ. CDR3 loop: CASSQALVPGQQYEQYF. For the CDR3, the DNA is TGTGCCAGCAGCCAAGCCTTGGTCCCGGGACAGCAGTACGAGCAGTACTTC.

This clone turned up a few times. This chain links TRBV7-2 with TRBJ1-1; unclear D gene. V gave up 3 bases and J gave up 1 base, with 6 bases separating them. The CDR3 consists of 13 residues. CDR1 and CDR2 (germline): SGHTA, FQGNSA. CDR3 bases: TGTGCCAGCAGCTTTGGCCCGAACACTGAAGCTTTCTTT. Translated: CASSFGPNTEAFF.

The CDR3 DNA reads as TGTGCCAGCAGACAGGTTGGAACGGCCCAGTACTTC. Amino acid sequence: CASRQVGTAQYF. The J gene is TRBJ2-5, the V gene TRBV28; D is possibly TRBD1 (5 bases). Trimming stripped 6 bases from V and 9 bases from J, with 14 bases between. Germline loops: CDR1 MDHEN, CDR2 SYDVKM. This CDR3 has 12 residues.

The V call is TRBV18, the J call TRBJ1-1, with TRBD1 identical over 11 bases. CDR3 length: 15 amino acids. The V gene's germline CDR1 is KGHSH and CDR2 LQKENI. V gave up 2 bases and J gave up 3 bases; unmatched junction bases: 2. The CDR3 loop reads CASSPMGQGDTEAFF. The CDR3 region has the DNA TGTGCCAGCTCACCAATGGGACAGGGGGACACTGAAGCTTTCTTT.

This chain links TRBV5-6 with TRBJ2-1; D is perhaps TRBD1 (5 bases). Germline V gives CDR1 SGHDT, CDR2 YYEEEE. Trimming left V 4 bases short and J 1 base short, with 12 bases between. This CDR3 region has 15 residues. The CDR3 sequence: CASSNSPGSYNEQFF. CDR3 DNA sequence: TGTGCCAGCAGCAATTCCCCAGGGTCCTACAATGAGCAGTTCTTC.

The sample holds a few counts of this clone. The chain recombines TRBV30 with TRBJ2-3, with D possibly being TRBD2 (5 bases). V dropped 0 bases and J dropped 0 bases, with 16 bases sitting between them. This CDR3 spans 17 amino acids. From germline, CDR1 is GTSNPN and CDR2 SVGIG (reference sequence). CDR3: CAWSVLRWRWSTDTQYF. The CDR3 DNA sequence: TGTGCCTGGAGTGTACTGCGATGGAGGTGGAGCACAGATACGCAGTATTTT.

The J gene is TRBJ2-3, the V gene TRBV18; D call uncertain. The CDR3 spans 11 residues. Looked up from germline, CDR1 is KGHSH and CDR2 is LQKENI. V lost 10 bases and J lost 1, with 6 bases in between. CDR3 in DNA: TGTGCCACCCGTGGCACAGATACGCAGTATTTT. Its protein product is CATRGTDTQYF.

This chain uses TRBV9 with TRBJ2-1; 12 bases agree with TRBD2. The V gene's germline CDR1 is SGDLS and CDR2 YYNGEE. Germline trimming cut 3 bases from V and 8 bases from J; bases unmatched to any gene: 6. CDR3 size: 15 residues. In DNA, the CDR3 is TGTGCCAGCAGCGCGACTAGCGGGAGTATTTATGAGCAGTTCTTC. Protein sequence: CASSATSGSIYEQFF.

This chain connects TRBV7-9 to TRBJ2-5, with D possibly TRBD1 on 6 matching bases. Trimming left V 5 bases short and J 4 bases short, with 14 bases between. The CDR3 has 14 amino acids. CDR1 is SEHNR, CDR2 FQNEAQ, per germline (reference sequence). CDR3 DNA sequence: TGTGCCAGCAGCCCCGGGGCGGACAGAGAGACCCAGTACTTC. This translates into CASSPGADRETQYF.

The CDR3 protein is CASSPGQGARETQYF. The CDR3, as DNA: TGTGCCAGCAGCCCCGGACAGGGGGCAAGAGAGACCCAGTACTTC. The chain uses TRBV9 and TRBJ2-5; 11 bases are a match to TRBD1. V lost 4 bases, J lost 4 bases, and 6 bases stayed unmatched. CDR3 size: 15 residues. CDR1 is SGDLS, CDR2 YYNGEE, per germline.

The chain recombines TRBV13 with TRBJ2-2; D is unclear. CDR3 length: 15 amino acids. V dropped 5 bases and J dropped 0 bases, with 10 bases sitting between them. Germline V lookup: CDR1 PRHDT, CDR2 FYEKMQ (reference sequence). The CDR3 loop is CASSPRKSNTGELFF. CDR3 DNA sequence: TGTGCCAGCAGCCCCAGGAAATCGAACACCGGGGAGCTGTTTTTT.

This clone was seen a handful of times. The genes are TRBV30 and TRBJ1-4; TRBD1 matches 11 bases. The germline V gene has CDR1 GTSNPN and CDR2 SVGIG (reference sequence). V lost 3 bases to trimming and J lost 8 bases; unmatched junction nucleotides: 5. The CDR3 sequence is 14 residues long. The chain's CDR3 is CAWSRTGGREKLFF. CDR3 coding DNA: TGTGCCTGGAGCCGGACAGGGGGCCGAGAAAAACTGTTTTTT.